This T cell receptor (beta chain) was identified in a study of cytomegalovirus exposure and HLA in healthy donors. There are a few counts of this clone. CDR1 MNHEY and CDR2 SMNVEV come from the germline V gene (reference sequence). Trimming pared 0 bases from V and 0 bases from J, leaving 9 bases between. The CDR3 contains 16 residues. Primers: 60 Vbeta forward and 13 Jbeta reverse. Measured with immunoSEQ multiplex PCR; TCRdb has only the in-frame clones, and not every one. The sample includes some 100,000 clones, 65% to 85% seen only once; the top ten take approximately 14%. Specimen: PBMCs. The J gene is TRBJ2-4, the V gene TRBV27; D is perhaps TRBD2 (5 bases). This clonotype was sampled from a woman in her 70s in good health and CMV-seropositive. The DNA for the CDR3 is TGTGCCAGCAGTTTATCGGTCGGGGTAGCCAAAAACATTCAGTACTTC. This sequence encodes CASSLSVGVAKNIQYF.